A single sample is the source of the 7 T cell receptor beta chains below, sequenced in a study of OX40 agonist ivuxolimab in advanced cancers. TCRdb's copy holds only in-frame clones and misses some; the assay was immunoSEQ multiplex PCR. The sample consists of fewer than 90,000 clones, about 90% of them appearing once. Here the sequenced sample was CD4+ or CD8+ T cells sorted from blood, taken in a trial of the OX40 agonist ivuxolimab. The receptors here all came from an adult with an advanced solid tumor such as melanoma, head and neck, liver or kidney cancer.

This chain uses TRBV11-2 with TRBJ2-5, with D perhaps matching TRBD1 or TRBD2 (5 bases each). This CDR3 spans 16 amino acids. Trimming shortened V by 5 bases and J by 1 base, and 17 bases separated the two germline ends. The germline V gene has CDR1 SGHAT and CDR2 FQNNGV. The CDR3 coding sequence is TGTGCCAGCAGCCCTCAGCCCGGGGCAGGCCAAGAGACCCAGTACTTC. Translation gives CASSPQPGAGQETQYF. Full variable domain (rest looked up from reference TRBV11-2 and TRBJ2-5): EAGVAQSPRYKIIEKRQSVAFWCNPISGHATLYWYQQILGQGPKLLIQFQNNGVVDDSQLPKDRFSAERLKGVDSTLKIQPAKLEDSAVYLCASSPQPGAGQETQYFGPGTRLLVL.

This chain joins TRBV2 and TRBJ2-5; 8 nucleotides match TRBD2. V shed 5 bases, J shed 4 bases, and the junction held 9 bases outside the gene matches. There are 15 residues in the CDR3. CDR1 is SNHLY, CDR2 FYNNEI, per germline. DNA for the CDR3: TGTGCCAGCAGTTCAGGACTAGCCCCGGGAGAGACCCAGTACTTC. Protein sequence: CASSSGLAPGETQYF.

This clone has just one count. The V call is TRBV28, the J call TRBJ2-2, with D maybe TRBD1 (6 bases). V lost 5 bases and J lost 4, with 8 bases in between. The CDR3 loop spans 13 amino acids. Germline CDR1 and CDR2: MDHEN and SYDVKM. CDR3 loop: CASSEDSTGELFF. The CDR3 DNA is TGTGCCAGCAGTGAGGACAGCACCGGGGAGCTGTTTTTT.

The J gene is TRBJ2-3, the V gene TRBV18; a possible D gene is TRBD1 (6 bases). Germline V lookup: CDR1 KGHSH, CDR2 LQKENI. The CDR3 sequence is 17 residues long. The V gene lost 2 bases and the J gene lost 4 bases, with 19 bases spanning the gap. CDR3 in DNA: TGTGCCAGCTCACCAAGTCCCAGGGGATATCTTCCAGATACGCAGTATTTT. Protein: CASSPSPRGYLPDTQYF.

This clone was detected a few times. The rearrangement uses TRBV7-2 and TRBJ2-5, with 14 bases that match TRBD2. This CDR3 contains 18 residues. Germline trimming cut 5 bases from V and 6 bases from J; bases unmatched to any gene: 14. Germline values: CDR1 SGHTA, CDR2 FQGNSA. This CDR3 reads CASSPVTTSGGDRKTQYF. The CDR3 DNA follows: TGTGCCAGCAGCCCCGTCACGACTAGCGGGGGGGATCGAAAGACCCAGTACTTC.

This chain joins TRBV9 and TRBJ2-1; 12 bases fit TRBD2. Trimming took 3 bases from V and 4 from J; bases not matched to a gene: 5. The CDR3 consists of 16 residues. Germline V CDR1 and CDR2: SGDLS, YYNGEE. DNA for the CDR3: TGTGCCAGCAGCGGCCGGACTAGCGGGGCGTACAATGAGCAGTTCTTC. Translated, it gives CASSGRTSGAYNEQFF.

J is TRBJ2-4 and V is TRBV7-2, with TRBD2 identical over 7 bases. Unmatched junction bases numbered 2, after V lost 5 bases and J lost 4 bases. The germline CDR1 and CDR2 sequences are SGHTA and FQGNSA. This CDR3 spans 13 amino acids. The CDR3 DNA follows: TGTGCCAGCAGCCCGGGACTAAAAAACATTCAGTACTTC. This sequence encodes CASSPGLKNIQYF.